This T cell receptor (beta chain) was captured by sequencing in a study of memory CD4+ T cells and cytomegalovirus serostatus. Study context: Healthy Belgian adult donors included under ten CMV-positive and 24 CMV-negative people.

Single viable CD3+CD4+CD8-CD45RO+ cells were sorted as the memory CD4+ T cells. Note on this clone: Antigen specificity is unknown.

Notes on the study in general: About 40% of the roughly 160 known CMV-associated TCRbeta sequences appeared in CD4+ memory. The CMV-associated TCR signature appears largely within the CD4+ memory repertoire. CMV serostatus prediction reached median AUC roughly 0.95, or 0.91 with US-trained model.

The V end lost 5 bases, the J end lost 1 base, and 11 bases lay between the germline ends. Germline assignment: CDR1 MNHEY and CDR2 SMNVEV (reference sequence). The CDR3 is 14 amino acids. This table comes from immunoSEQ multiplex PCR, and its TCRdb copy is limited to in-frame clones, with some not included. The sample holds nearly 50,000 clones, over 75% seen once. The sequence was collected from an adult in good health and CMV-seronegative. The sequencing sample was made of memory CD4+ T cells from blood. The chain has TRBV27 and TRBJ1-1; D is uncertain. CDR3 in DNA: TGTGCCAGCAGTCCCCCGTTTGGGAACACTGAAGCTTTCTTT. It is translated as CASSPPFGNTEAFF.